This entry lists 14 T cell receptor beta chains sequenced from one sample in a study of beta chain features in type 1 diabetes. Whole-study findings and limits: Within each of all four CD4+ subsets, Type 1 diabetes patients had TCRB CDR3s that were moderately but significantly shorter.

Antigen specificity for these receptors is unknown. Sequencing targeted expressed TCRB transcripts, as all isolated RNA had been reverse transcribed. Clones were sequenced by immunoSEQ multiplex PCR, and TCRdb holds only the in-frame ones, with some missing. The sample shows around 690,000 clones, roughly 12% of them seen only once. Sequencing was carried out using naive CD4+ T cells from blood. These TCRs come from a man aged 25 to 45 with type 1 diabetes.

V usage is TRBV5-1 and J usage is TRBJ2-1; D is possibly TRBD1 or TRBD2 (5 bases each). Per germline, CDR1 SGHRS and CDR2 YFSETQ. V was pared by 6 bases and J by 10 bases, with 17 bases between. The CDR3 spans 13 residues. The CDR3, as DNA: TGCGCCAGCAACCCTCGAGGGCAGGGCGAGCAGTTCTTC. Translating it yields CASNPRGQGEQFF.

The chain joins TRBV2 to TRBJ1-2; TRBD1 is a possible D gene (6 bases). The CDR3 contains 13 residues. The V and J ends lost 5 bases and 0 bases respectively, with 7 bases between them. Germline loops: CDR1 SNHLY, CDR2 FYNNEI. This chain's CDR3 is CASSWTANYGYTF. CDR3 bases: TGTGCCAGCAGTTGGACAGCTAACTATGGCTACACCTTC.

The V call is TRBV18, the J call TRBJ2-2; tentatively, D is TRBD1 (5 bases). The CDR3 contains 17 residues. Germline-derived CDR1 and CDR2 are KGHSH and LQKENI. Trimming pared 0 bases from V and 1 base from J, leaving 12 bases between. CDR3 region: CASSPPVRQLNTGELFF. The CDR3 DNA is TGTGCCAGCTCACCACCGGTTAGACAGCTGAACACCGGGGAGCTGTTTTTT. Full variable domain (outside the CDR3, taken from reference TRBV18 and TRBJ2-2): NAGVMQNPRHLVRRRGQEARLRCSPMKGHSHVYWYRQLPEEGLKFMVYLQKENIIDESGMPKERFSAEFPKEGPSILRIQQVVRGDSAAYFCASSPPVRQLNTGELFFGEGSRLTVL.

The chain uses TRBV5-1 and TRBJ2-7; 7 nucleotides line up with TRBD1. V trimming: 3 bases; J trimming: 3 bases; junction bases outside the gene matches: 6. This CDR3 region has 14 residues. Germline CDR1 is SGHRS and CDR2 is YFSETQ. The CDR3 DNA follows: TGCGCCAGCAGCTCTCCGGGACAGCACTACGAGCAGTACTTC. The encoded protein is CASSSPGQHYEQYF.

This clone showed up just a few times. The chain carries TRBV5-6 and TRBJ2-6; D is unclear. Germline V CDR1 and CDR2: SGHDT, YYEEEE. The length of the CDR3 is 14 residues. The V end was cut by 2 bases, the J end by 0 bases, with 3 bases between. CDR3 region: CASSFTSGANVLTF. CDR3 bases: TGTGCCAGCAGCTTTACCTCTGGGGCCAACGTCCTGACTTTC.

This clone has only a few counts. V and J are TRBV19 and TRBJ1-1; D is undetermined. The germline V and J ends were trimmed by 5 bases and 7 bases, with 11 bases remaining between them. Germline CDR1 is LNHDA and CDR2 is SQIVND (reference sequence). The CDR3 length is 12 residues. The CDR3 spells CASSPGGNEAFF. The CDR3 DNA follows: TGTGCCAGTAGTCCCGGAGGGAATGAAGCTTTCTTT.

This rearrangement joins TRBV11-3 to TRBJ2-2; D not certain. Trimming left V 5 bases short and J 3 bases short, with 7 bases between. CDR1 is SGHNT, CDR2 YENEEA, per germline. This CDR3 is built from 13 residues. CDR3 sequence: CASSRRDTGELFF. For the CDR3, the DNA is TGTGCCAGCAGCCGTCGGGACACCGGGGAGCTGTTTTTT.

This clone was picked up a small number of times. The rearrangement uses TRBV7-9 and TRBJ1-4; no definite D call. V lost 5 bases, J lost 5 bases, and 3 bases lay in between. This CDR3 comprises 11 residues. Germline V gene data show CDR1 as SEHNR and CDR2 as FQNEAQ (reference sequence). CDR3 protein: CASSLNEKLFF. Written as DNA, the CDR3 is TGTGCCAGCAGCCTCAATGAAAAACTGTTTTTT. Combining the CDR3 with reference TRBV7-9 and TRBJ1-4 gives the whole variable domain DTGVSQNPRHKITKRGQNVTFRCDPISEHNRLYWYRQTLGQGPEFLTYFQNEAQLEKSRLLSDRFSAERPKGSFSTLEIQRTEQGDSAMYLCASSLNEKLFFGSGTQLSVL.

V gene TRBV11-2 combines with J gene TRBJ1-1, with a possible D match to TRBD1 (6 bases). This CDR3 is built from 12 residues. Trimming removed 5 bases from V and 12 bases from J, with 16 bases in between. Germline-derived CDR1 and CDR2 are SGHAT and FQNNGV. The CDR3, as DNA: TGTGCCAGCAGCGCCACAGGGAGCGTGACTTTCTTT. This translates into CASSATGSVTFF.

In its sample, this clone was seen a few times. The chain joins TRBV19 to TRBJ1-5, with 8 positions matching TRBD1. The CDR3 is made up of 16 amino acids. Losses at the gene ends were 5 bases for V and 6 bases for J; bases not matched to a gene: 12. Germline V gives CDR1 LNHDA, CDR2 SQIVND (reference sequence). CDR3 DNA: TGTGCCAGTAGTCCCGGGACAGGCCGAACGGGTCAGCCCCAGCATTTT. Translation gives CASSPGTGRTGQPQHF. Supplemented by reference TRBV19 and TRBJ1-5, the full variable domain reads DGGITQSPKYLFRKEGQNVTLSCEQNLNHDAMYWYRQDPGQGLRLIYYSQIVNDFQKGDIAEGYSVSREKKESFPLTVTSAQKNPTAFYLCASSPGTGRTGQPQHFGDGTRLSIL.

This clone was found a few times. The chain uses TRBV6-5 and TRBJ1-2; 7 bases match TRBD1. The CDR3 length is 14 residues. J gave up 4 bases and V 6 bases, and 8 bases lay outside the gene matches. CDR1 MNHEY and CDR2 SVGAGI come from the germline V gene. CDR3: CASRATGTAYGYTF. The CDR3 DNA sequence: TGTGCCAGCAGGGCTACCGGGACAGCCTATGGCTACACCTTC.

A few counts support this clone. V usage is TRBV7-2 and J usage is TRBJ2-4; TRBD1 agrees at 7 bases. The ends lost 5 bases at V and 8 bases at J; junction bases unmatched: 18. The germline gives CDR1 SGHTA, CDR2 FQGNSA. CDR3 length: 17 residues. In DNA, the CDR3 is TGTGCCAGCAGCCCACAGACGGGACAGAGAGGTGGAGACATTCAGTACTTC. Translation: CASSPQTGQRGGDIQYF.

V and J are TRBV7-9 and TRBJ1-2, with 10 bases matching TRBD1. V lost 3 bases and J lost 4; bases outside the gene matches: 5. The CDR3 has 15 residues. Looked up from germline, CDR1 is SEHNR and CDR2 is FQNEAQ (reference sequence). Here the CDR3 DNA reads TGTGCCAGCAGCTTGGGCCGGGACAGGGGCTATGGCTACACCTTC. Its protein is CASSLGRDRGYGYTF.

This clone was observed a few times. The genes are TRBV29-1 and TRBJ1-1; D call uncertain. The V gene's germline CDR1 is SQVTM and CDR2 ANQGSEA. The CDR3 is 10 residues long. The V end lost 7 bases, the J end lost 7 bases, and 10 bases lay between the germline ends. The CDR3 nucleotides are TGCAGCGCCCGATTGGGTGAAGCTTTCTTT. Residues: CSARLGEAFF.